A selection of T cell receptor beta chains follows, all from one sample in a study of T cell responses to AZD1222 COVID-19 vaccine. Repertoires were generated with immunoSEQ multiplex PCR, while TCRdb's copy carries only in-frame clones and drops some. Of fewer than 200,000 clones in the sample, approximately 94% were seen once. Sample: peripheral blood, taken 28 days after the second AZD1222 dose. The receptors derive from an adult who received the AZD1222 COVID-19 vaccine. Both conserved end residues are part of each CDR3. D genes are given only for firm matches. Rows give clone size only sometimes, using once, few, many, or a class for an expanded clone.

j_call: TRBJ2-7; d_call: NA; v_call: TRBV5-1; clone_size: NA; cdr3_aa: CASSRTNYEQYF; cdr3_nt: TGCGCCAGCAGCCGGACTAACTACGAGCAGTACTTC
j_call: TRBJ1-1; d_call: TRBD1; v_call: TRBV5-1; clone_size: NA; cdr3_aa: CASSFSTGDTEAFF; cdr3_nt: TGCGCCAGCAGCTTCTCGACAGGGGACACTGAAGCTTTCTTT
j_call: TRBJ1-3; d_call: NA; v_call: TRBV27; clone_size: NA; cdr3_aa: CASSSRGSGNTIYF; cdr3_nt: TGTGCCAGCAGTTCCAGGGGCTCTGGAAACACCATATATTTT
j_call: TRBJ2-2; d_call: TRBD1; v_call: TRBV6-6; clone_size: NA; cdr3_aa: CASTPDRDDTGELFF; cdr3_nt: TGTGCCAGCACCCCGGACAGGGATGACACCGGGGAGCTGTTTTTT
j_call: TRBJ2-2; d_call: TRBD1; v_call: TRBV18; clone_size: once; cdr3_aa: CASSPTGGFSGGELFF; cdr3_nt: TGTGCCAGCTCCCCGACAGGGGGCTTTTCAGGCGGGGAGCTGTTTTTT
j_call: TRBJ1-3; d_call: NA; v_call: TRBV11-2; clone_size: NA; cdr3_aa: CASSLYSGRYKSGNTIYF; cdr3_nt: TGTGCCAGCAGCTTATATTCGGGACGCTACAAATCTGGAAACACCATATATTTT
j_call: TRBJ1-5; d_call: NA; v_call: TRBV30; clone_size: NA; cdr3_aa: CAWNLARQPQHF; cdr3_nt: TGTGCCTGGAATTTGGCGCGGCAGCCCCAGCATTTT
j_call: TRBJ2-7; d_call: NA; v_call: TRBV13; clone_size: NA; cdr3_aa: CASRMLGFEQYF; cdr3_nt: TGTGCCAGCAGGATGCTAGGGTTCGAGCAGTACTTC
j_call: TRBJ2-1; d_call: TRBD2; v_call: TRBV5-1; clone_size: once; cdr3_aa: CASSSLAGGSYNEQFF; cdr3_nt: TGCGCCAGCAGCTCACTAGCGGGAGGTTCCTACAATGAGCAGTTCTTC
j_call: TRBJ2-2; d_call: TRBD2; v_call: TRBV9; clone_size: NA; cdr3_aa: CASSGSGENTGELFF; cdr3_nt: TGTGCCAGCAGCGGTAGCGGGGAGAACACCGGGGAGCTGTTTTTT
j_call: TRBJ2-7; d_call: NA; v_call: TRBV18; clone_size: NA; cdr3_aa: CASSPMTSAPYEQYF; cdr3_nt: TGTGCCAGCTCACCTATGACTAGTGCCCCCTACGAGCAGTACTTC
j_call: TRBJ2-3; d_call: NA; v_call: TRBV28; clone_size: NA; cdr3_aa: CASSALGLTDTQYF; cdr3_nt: TGTGCCAGCAGCGCCCTCGGGCTCACAGATACGCAGTATTTT
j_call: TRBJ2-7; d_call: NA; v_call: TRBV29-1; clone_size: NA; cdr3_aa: CSVEDATSDRQYF; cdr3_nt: TGCAGCGTTGAAGACGCCACCTCCGATCGGCAGTACTTC
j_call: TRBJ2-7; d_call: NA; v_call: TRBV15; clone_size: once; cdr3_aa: CATSRDLEDSSDEQYF; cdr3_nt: TGTGCCACCAGCAGAGATCTGGAGGACAGTTCTGACGAGCAGTACTTC
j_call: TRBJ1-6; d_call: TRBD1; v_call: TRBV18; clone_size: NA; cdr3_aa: CASSRDRGSNSPLHF; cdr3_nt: TGTGCCAGCTCGCGCGACAGGGGAAGTAATTCACCCCTCCACTTT
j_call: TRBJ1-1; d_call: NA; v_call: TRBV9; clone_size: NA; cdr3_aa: CASSANLAGNTEAFF; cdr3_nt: TGTGCCAGCAGCGCGAACCTTGCAGGTAACACTGAAGCTTTCTTT
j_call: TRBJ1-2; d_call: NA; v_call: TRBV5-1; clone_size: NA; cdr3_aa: CASSLGQPGNYGYTF; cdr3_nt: TGCGCCAGCAGCTTGGGGCAGCCCGGTAACTATGGCTACACCTTC
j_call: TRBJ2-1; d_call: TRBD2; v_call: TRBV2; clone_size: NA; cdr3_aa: CASSDQSSGRAMNEQFF; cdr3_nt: TGTGCCAGCAGTGATCAGTCCAGCGGGAGGGCCATGAATGAGCAGTTCTTC
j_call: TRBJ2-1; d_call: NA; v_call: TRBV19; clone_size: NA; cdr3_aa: CASSTSAGTLYNEQFF; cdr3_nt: NA
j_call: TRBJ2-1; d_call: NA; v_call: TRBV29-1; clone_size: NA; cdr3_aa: CSVTDQDRPNNEQFF; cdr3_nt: TGCAGCGTGACAGACCAGGACAGACCTAACAATGAGCAGTTCTTC
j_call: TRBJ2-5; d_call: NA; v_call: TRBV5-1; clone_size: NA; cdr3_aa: CASSLAVQETQYF; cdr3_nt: TGCGCCAGCAGCTTGGCTGTACAAGAGACCCAGTACTTC
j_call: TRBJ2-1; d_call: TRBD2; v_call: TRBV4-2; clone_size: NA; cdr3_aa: CASSPVLGGLTSGDYNEQFF; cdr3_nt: TGTGCCAGCAGCCCCGTCTTGGGGGGGCTCACTAGCGGGGATTACAATGAGCAGTTCTTC
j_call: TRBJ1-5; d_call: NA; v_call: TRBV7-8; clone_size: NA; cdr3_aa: CASSLRQRLEDQPQHF; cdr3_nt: TGTGCCAGCAGCTTGAGACAGAGGTTAGAGGATCAGCCCCAGCATTTT
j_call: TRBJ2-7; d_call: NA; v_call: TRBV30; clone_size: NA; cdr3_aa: CAWKAADSYEQYF; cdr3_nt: TGTGCCTGGAAGGCAGCTGACTCCTACGAGCAGTACTTC
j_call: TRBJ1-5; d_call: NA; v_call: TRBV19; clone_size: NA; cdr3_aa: CASSIQGRSNQPQHF; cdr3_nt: TGTGCCAGTAGTATTCAGGGAAGGAGCAATCAGCCCCAGCATTTT
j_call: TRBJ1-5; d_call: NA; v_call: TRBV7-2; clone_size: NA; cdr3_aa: CASSLGGHQPQHF; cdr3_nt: TGTGCCAGCAGCTTGGGGGGGCATCAGCCCCAGCATTTT
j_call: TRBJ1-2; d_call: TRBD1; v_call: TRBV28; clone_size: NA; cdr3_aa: CASSLKGQGVYGYTF; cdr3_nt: TGTGCCAGCAGTTTAAAGGGACAGGGTGTATATGGCTACACCTTC
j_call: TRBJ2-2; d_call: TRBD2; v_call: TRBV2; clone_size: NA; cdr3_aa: CAIALTSPSNTGELFF; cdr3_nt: TGTGCCATCGCCCTGACTAGCCCATCGAACACCGGGGAGCTGTTTTTT
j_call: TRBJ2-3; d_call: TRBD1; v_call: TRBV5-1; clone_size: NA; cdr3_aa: CASGEQGDILDTQYF; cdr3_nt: TGCGCCAGCGGCGAACAGGGGGATATCTTAGATACGCAGTATTTT
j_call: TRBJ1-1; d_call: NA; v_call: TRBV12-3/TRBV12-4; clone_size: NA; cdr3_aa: CASSRGTAEAFF; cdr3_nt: TGTGCCAGCTCGAGGGGGACCGCTGAAGCTTTCTTT
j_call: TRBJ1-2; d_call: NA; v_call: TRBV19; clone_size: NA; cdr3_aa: CASIGTETNYGYTF; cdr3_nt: TGTGCCAGTATCGGGACCGAAACTAACTATGGCTACACCTTC
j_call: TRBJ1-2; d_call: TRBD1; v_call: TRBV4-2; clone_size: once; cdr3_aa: CASSQQDRGSGYTF; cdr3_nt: TGTGCCAGCAGCCAACAGGACAGGGGTTCTGGCTACACCTTC
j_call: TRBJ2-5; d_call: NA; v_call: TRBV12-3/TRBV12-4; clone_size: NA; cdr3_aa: CASSFAHQETQYF; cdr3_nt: TGTGCCAGCAGTTTTGCCCACCAAGAGACCCAGTACTTC
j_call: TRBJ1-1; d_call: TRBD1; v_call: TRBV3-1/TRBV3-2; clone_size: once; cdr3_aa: CASSPQGANTEAFF; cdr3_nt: TGTGCCAGCAGCCCACAGGGGGCTAACACTGAAGCTTTCTTT
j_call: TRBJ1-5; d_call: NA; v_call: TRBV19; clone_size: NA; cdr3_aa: CASSINRQGNQPQHF; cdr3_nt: TGTGCCAGTAGTATTAATAGGCAGGGCAATCAGCCCCAGCATTTT
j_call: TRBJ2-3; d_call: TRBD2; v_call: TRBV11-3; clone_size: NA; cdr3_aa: CASSLAGPAGGSTDTQYF; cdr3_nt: TGTGCCAGCAGCTTAGCCGGTCCGGCGGGGGGCAGCACAGATACGCAGTATTTT
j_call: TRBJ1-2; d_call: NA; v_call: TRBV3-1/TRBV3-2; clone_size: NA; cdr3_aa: CASSQGSGGVYGYTF; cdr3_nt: TGTGCCAGCAGCCAAGGCTCGGGGGGCGTTTATGGCTACACCTTC
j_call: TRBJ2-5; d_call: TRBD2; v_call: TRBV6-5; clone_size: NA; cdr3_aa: CASGRGGEETQYF; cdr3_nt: TGTGCCAGCGGGCGGGGGGGCGAAGAGACCCAGTACTTC
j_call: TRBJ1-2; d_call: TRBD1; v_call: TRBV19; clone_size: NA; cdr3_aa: CASSRLQGFYYGYTF; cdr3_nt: TGTGCCAGTAGTAGATTACAGGGGTTCTACTATGGCTACACCTTC
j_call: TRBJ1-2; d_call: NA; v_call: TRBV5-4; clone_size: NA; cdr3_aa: CASSLAGDILF; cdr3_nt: TGTGCCAGCAGCTTGGCCGGCGACATCTTATTC
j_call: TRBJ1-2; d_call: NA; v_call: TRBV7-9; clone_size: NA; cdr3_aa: CASSLAHPSDGYTF; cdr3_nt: TGTGCCAGCAGCTTAGCGCATCCCAGTGATGGCTACACCTTC
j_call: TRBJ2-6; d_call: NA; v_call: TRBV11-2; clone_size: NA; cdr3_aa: CASSLDLPSSGANVLTF; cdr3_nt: TGTGCCAGCAGCTTAGATCTACCGAGCTCTGGGGCCAACGTCCTGACTTTC
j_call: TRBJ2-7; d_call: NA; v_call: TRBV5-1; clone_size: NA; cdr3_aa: CASRRWGPTYEQYF; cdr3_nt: TGCGCCAGCAGGCGTTGGGGGCCAACCTACGAGCAGTACTTC
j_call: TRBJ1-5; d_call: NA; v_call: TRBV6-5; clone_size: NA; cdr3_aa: CASSSRVAPHQPQHF; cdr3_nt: TGTGCCAGCAGTTCCAGGGTGGCCCCCCATCAGCCCCAGCATTTT
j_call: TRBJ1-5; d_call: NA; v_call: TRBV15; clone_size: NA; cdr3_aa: CATSREGVRVGQPQHF; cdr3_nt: TGTGCCACCAGCAGAGAAGGGGTCAGGGTCGGTCAGCCCCAGCATTTT
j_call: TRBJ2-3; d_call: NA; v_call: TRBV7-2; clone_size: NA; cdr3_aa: CASSFANGPGTDTQYF; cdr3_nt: TGTGCCAGCAGCTTTGCAAATGGCCCCGGCACAGATACGCAGTATTTT
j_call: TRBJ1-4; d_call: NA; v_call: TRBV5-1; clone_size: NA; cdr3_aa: CASSLGRVAEKLFF; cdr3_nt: TGCGCCAGCAGCTTGGGCAGGGTTGCCGAAAAACTGTTTTTT
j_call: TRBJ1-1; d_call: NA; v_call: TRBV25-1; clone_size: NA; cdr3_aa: CASKRGYNTEAFF; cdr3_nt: TGTGCCAGCAAAAGGGGGTATAACACTGAAGCTTTCTTT
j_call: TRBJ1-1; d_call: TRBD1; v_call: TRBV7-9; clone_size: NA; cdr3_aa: CASSAPKGTGARYTEAFF; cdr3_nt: TGTGCCAGCAGCGCACCTAAAGGGACAGGGGCTAGGTACACTGAAGCTTTCTTT